The source of this T cell receptor (beta chain) is a study of blood T cell repertoires in COVID-19. The germline gives CDR1 GTSNPN, CDR2 SVGIG (reference sequence). J lost 5 bases, V lost 7 bases, and 10 bases had no gene match. This CDR3 contains 14 residues. Using immunoSEQ multiplex PCR, the repertoire was profiled, and TCRdb retains in-frame clones only, with some absent. This sample has nearly 350,000 clones; around 87% occur once, and the top ten carry about 6%. V gene TRBV30 combines with J gene TRBJ2-5; TRBD2 matches at 10 bases. The sequenced material came from peripheral blood. The TCR was taken from a woman aged 50 to 60 with COVID-19, enrolled during active disease. The CDR3 sequence: CALGSGRGRETQYF. DNA for the CDR3: TGTGCCTTAGGAAGCGGGAGGGGGAGGGAGACCCAGTACTTC.